This TCR beta chain originates from a study of T-cell memory formation after mild COVID-19 listed by TCRdb under 2021. In the study overall: TCR sequence clusters from the two donors were largely donor specific. In two donors, T-cell clones that expanded and contracted after mild COVID-19 were tracked by sequencing TCRalpha and TCRbeta repertoires over time. Two young, previously healthy adult volunteers, one female and one male, were included in the cohort. Study-level results and caveats: From day 15 to 85, contracting clones showed balanced CD4/CD8 phenotypes, whereas a second wave of clones that expanded from day 15 to 37 leaned towards CD4+. Contracting CD4+ clones were found mainly in CM and EM memory subsets, while CD8+ clones were enriched in EMRA. The second-wave clones that peaked on day 37 were not confirmed to be SARS-CoV-2 specific. The study covered only a couple of mild cases, and larger cohorts including severe cases with pre-infection samples were considered necessary. Some responding clones were found in pre-infection memory, which suggests that pre-existing cross-reactive memory T cells took part in the SARS-CoV-2 response.

Points on this clonotype: Its specific antigen is unknown. One base away there is no much larger clone; base qualities are not given.

Ficoll-Paque density gradient centrifugation was used to isolate PBMCs. Sequencing instrument: Illumina NovaSeq 6000. TCRalpha and TCRbeta cDNA libraries were constructed by 5'RACE with constant-segment primers, with sample barcodes and unique molecular identifiers being introduced. RNA was extracted from every sample with Trizol reagent. Library amplification was performed in two PCR steps, and a second sample barcode and Illumina TruSeq adapters were introduced in the second step. Sequencing of the libraries was done on an Illumina NovaSeq, producing 2 x 150 bp paired-end reads. The original methods were these. Demultiplexing of reads and collapsing into UMI-guided consensus sequences were performed with migec v1.2.7. Using mixcr v2.1.11, UMI consensuses were aligned to TRA and TRB V and J templates and then assembled into clonotypes. A clonotype was counted as expanded or contracted only if both edgeR and NoisET called the change significant, with noise models trained on biological replicates. For edgeR calls, a false discovery rate-adjusted p below 0.01 and a log2 fold-change threshold of 1 were applied. As an exploratory analysis of dynamics, max-normalized trajectories of the 1000 most abundant clonotypes were examined by PCA with hierarchical clustering. Separately sequenced CD4+ and CD8+ repertoires were used to assign a CD4 or CD8 phenotype to each responding clone. TCRdb handled the public reads itself, with Q25 trimming in fastp and clone calling in MiXCR, and kept productive beta chains. Merged by CDR3 protein, the rows form single entries marked with the most common genes and DNA. The V and J calls follow TCRdb's processing rather than the paper's. This sample gives fewer than 450,000 distinct CDR3 sequences in total; around 21% of them show up just once. Of the sample, under 15% falls within the top ten clones.

The CDR3 runs 15 amino acids, cysteine and phenylalanine included. Of the read, only the CDR3 DNA is kept; its 45 bases are in frame from base 1. For CDR1 and CDR2, the germline V gene lists MGHRA and YSYEKL. Trimming costs V 0 bases and J 5 bases, and their ends lie 11 bases apart. The chain was built from TRBV4-1 and TRBJ2-1, and possibly TRBD2, on 6 matching bases. The sample was PBMCs or a T cell subset sorted from them (not recorded which). This sequence originates from an adult woman who had mild COVID-19 (a few samples of this study predate the infection). The sample titles of this study are shuffled in the database, so cell type and time point are left out; the donor was told from shared clones. The CDR3 protein sequence reads: CASSQDLSGDNEQFF. The sequence in DNA is TGCGCCAGCAGCCAAGATTTATCGGGGGACAATGAGCAGTTCTTC.